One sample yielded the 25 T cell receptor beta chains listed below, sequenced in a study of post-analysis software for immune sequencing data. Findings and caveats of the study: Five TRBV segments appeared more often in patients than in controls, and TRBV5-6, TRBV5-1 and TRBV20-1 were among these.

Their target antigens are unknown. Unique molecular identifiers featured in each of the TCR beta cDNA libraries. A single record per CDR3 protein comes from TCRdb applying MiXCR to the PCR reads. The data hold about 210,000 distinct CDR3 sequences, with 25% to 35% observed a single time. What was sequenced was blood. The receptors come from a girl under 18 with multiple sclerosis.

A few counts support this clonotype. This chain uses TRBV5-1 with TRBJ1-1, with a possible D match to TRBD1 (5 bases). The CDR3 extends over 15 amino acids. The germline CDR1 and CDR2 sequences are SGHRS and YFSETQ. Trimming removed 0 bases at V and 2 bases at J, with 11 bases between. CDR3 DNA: TGCGCCAGCAGCTTGGAGGTTCAGGGTAACACTGAAGCTTTCTTT. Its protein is CASSLEVQGNTEAFF.

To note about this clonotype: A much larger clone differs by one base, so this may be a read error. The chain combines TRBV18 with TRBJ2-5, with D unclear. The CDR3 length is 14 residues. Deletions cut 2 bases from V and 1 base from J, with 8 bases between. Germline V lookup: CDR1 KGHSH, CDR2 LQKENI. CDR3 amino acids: CASSPRRVQETQYF. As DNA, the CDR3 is TGTGCCAGCTCACCAAGACGGGTCCAAGAGACCCAGTACTTC.

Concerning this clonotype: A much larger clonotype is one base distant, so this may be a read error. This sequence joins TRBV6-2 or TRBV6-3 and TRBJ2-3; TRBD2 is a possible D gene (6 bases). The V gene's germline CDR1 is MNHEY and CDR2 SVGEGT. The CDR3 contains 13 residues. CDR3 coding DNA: TGTGCCGGCAGAACTAGCAACCCAGATACGCAGTATTTT. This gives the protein CAGRTSNPDTQYF.

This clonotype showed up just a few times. CDR3 amino acids: CASSQRPPWETQYF. For the CDR3, the DNA is TGTGCCAGCAGCCAGAGACCCCCGTGGGAGACCCAGTACTTC. The V call is TRBV14, the J call TRBJ2-7; D gene uncertain. The J call is in doubt because the DNA end fits TRBJ2-5 better. CDR1 and CDR2 (germline): SGHDN, FVKESK. The CDR3 loop spans 14 amino acids.

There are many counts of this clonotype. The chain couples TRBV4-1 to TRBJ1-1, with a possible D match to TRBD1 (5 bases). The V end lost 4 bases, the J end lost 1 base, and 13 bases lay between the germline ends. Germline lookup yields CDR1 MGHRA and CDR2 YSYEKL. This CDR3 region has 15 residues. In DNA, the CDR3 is TGCGCCAGCAGCCCCTCAGGGAGATGGAACACTGAAGCTTTCTTT. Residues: CASSPSGRWNTEAFF.

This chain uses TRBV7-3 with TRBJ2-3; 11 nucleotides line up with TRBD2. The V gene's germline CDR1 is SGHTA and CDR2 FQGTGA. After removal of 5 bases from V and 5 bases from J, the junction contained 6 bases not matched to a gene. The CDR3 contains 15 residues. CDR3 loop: CASSAGTSGLDTQYF. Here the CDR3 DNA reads TGTGCCAGCAGCGCGGGGACTAGCGGTTTAGATACGCAGTATTTT.

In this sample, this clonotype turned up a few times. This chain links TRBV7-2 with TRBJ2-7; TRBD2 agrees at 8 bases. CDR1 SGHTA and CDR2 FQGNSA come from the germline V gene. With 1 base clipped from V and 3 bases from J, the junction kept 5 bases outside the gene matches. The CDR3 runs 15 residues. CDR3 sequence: CASSLEGLGGYEQYF. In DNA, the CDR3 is TGTGCCAGCAGCTTAGAGGGACTAGGGGGCTACGAGCAGTACTTC.

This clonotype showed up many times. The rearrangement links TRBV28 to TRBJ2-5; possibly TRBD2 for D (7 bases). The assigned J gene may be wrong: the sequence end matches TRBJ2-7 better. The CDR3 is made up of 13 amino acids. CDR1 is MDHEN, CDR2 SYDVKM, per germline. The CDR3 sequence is CAIGGRLMGEQYF. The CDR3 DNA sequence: TGTGCCATCGGGGGGCGGCTGATGGGCGAGCAGTACTTC.

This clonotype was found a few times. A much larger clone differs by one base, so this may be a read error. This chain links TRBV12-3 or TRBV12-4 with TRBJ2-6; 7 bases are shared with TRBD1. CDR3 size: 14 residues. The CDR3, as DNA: TGTGCCAGCAACAGGGGCGGTGGGGCCAACGTCCGGACTTTC. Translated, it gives CASNRGGGANVRTF.

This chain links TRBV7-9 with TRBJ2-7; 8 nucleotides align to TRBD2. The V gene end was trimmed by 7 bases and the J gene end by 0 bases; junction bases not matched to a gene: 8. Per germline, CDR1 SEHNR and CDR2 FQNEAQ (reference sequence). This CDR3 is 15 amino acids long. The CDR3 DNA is TGTGCCAGCAACCAACTCGCGGGAGGCTCCTACGAGCAGTACTTC. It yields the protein CASNQLAGGSYEQYF.

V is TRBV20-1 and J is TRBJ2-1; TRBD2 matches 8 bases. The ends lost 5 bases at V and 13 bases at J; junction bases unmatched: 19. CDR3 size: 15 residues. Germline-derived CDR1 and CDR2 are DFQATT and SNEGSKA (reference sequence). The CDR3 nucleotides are TGCAGTGCTGAGATCCCGGGACTAGTCACAGAGACCCAGTTCTTC. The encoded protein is CSAEIPGLVTETQFF.

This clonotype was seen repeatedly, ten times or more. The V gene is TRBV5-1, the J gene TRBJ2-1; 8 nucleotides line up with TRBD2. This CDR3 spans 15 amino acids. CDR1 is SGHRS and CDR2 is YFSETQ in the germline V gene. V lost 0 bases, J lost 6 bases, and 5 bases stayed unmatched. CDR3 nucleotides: TGCGCCAGCAGCTTGGTTTTAGCGGGGTCCAATGAGCAGTTCTTC. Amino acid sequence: CASSLVLAGSNEQFF.

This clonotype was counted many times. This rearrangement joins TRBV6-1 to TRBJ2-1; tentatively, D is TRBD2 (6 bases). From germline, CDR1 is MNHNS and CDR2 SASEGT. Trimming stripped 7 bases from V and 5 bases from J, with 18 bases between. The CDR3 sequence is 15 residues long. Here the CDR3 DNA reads TGTGCCAGCATGGCCCGCCTAGGAGGGGACAATGAGCAGTTCTTC. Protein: CASMARLGGDNEQFF.

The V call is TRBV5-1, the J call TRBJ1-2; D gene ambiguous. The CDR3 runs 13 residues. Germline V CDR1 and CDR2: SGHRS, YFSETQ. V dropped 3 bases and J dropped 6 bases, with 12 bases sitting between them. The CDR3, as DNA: TGCGCCAGCAGCTCCTCGACGAAGGATGGCTACACCTTC. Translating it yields CASSSSTKDGYTF. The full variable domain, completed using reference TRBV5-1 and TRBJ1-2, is KAGVTQTPRYLIKTRGQQVTLSCSPISGHRSVSWYQQTPGQGLQFLFEYFSETQRNKGNFPGRFSGRQFSNSRSEMNVSTLELGDSALYLCASSSSTKDGYTFGSGTRLTVV.

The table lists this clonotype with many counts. CDR3 residues: CASSAGTTDTQYF. The CDR3, as DNA: TGTGCCAGCAGCGCAGGGACCACAGATACGCAGTATTTT. The chain uses TRBV9 and TRBJ2-3; the D call may be TRBD1 or TRBD2 (5 bases each). V lost 3 bases and J lost 2, with 7 bases in between. CDR1 and CDR2 (germline): SGDLS, YYNGEE. CDR3 length: 13 residues.

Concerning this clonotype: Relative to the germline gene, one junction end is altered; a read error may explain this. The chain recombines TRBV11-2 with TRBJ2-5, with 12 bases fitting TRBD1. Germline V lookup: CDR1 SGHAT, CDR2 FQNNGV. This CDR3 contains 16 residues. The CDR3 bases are TGTGCCAACAGCCCGAGGAGGGACAGGGGGCCGGAGACCCAGTACTTC. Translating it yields CANSPRRDRGPETQYF.

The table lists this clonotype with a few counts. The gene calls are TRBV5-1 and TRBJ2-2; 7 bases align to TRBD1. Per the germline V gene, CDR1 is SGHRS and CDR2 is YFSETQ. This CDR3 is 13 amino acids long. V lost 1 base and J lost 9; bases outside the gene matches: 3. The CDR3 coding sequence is TGCGCCAGCAGCTTGTCAGGGGGTCGGGAGCTGTTTTTT. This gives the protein CASSLSGGRELFF.

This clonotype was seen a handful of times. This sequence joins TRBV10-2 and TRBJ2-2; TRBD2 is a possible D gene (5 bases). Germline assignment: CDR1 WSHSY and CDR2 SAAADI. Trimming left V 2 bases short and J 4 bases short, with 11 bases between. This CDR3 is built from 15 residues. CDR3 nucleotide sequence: TGCGCCAGCAGTGAGAGGGCTAGCTCCACCGGGGAGCTGTTTTTT. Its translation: CASSERASSTGELFF.

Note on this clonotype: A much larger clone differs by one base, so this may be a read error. CDR3 bases: TGCGCCAGCAGCCCAGGACAGGGCAGCGTGCAGTTCTTC. This sequence encodes CASSPGQGSVQFF. The chain joins TRBV5-1 to TRBJ2-1; 8 bases line up with TRBD1. This CDR3 is 13 amino acids long. Germline V gene lookup returns CDR1 SGHRS and CDR2 YFSETQ. The V and J ends lost 4 bases and 12 bases, in that order; junction bases with no gene match: 9.

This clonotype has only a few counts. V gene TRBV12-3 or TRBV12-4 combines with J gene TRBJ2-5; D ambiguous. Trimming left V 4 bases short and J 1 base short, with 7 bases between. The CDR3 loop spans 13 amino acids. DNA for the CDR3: TGTGCCAGCAGTTACGGCAGCCAAGAGACCCAGTACTTC. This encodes CASSYGSQETQYF.

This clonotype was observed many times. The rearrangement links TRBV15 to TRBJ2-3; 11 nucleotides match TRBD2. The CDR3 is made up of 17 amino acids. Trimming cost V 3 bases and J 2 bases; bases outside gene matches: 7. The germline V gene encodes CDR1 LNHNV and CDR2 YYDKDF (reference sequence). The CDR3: CATSSTVAGGPTDTQYF. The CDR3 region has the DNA TGTGCCACCAGCAGCACAGTAGCGGGGGGGCCCACAGATACGCAGTATTTT.

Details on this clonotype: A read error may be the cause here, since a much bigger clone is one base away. In DNA form, the CDR3 reads TGCGCCAGCAGCTTGAGGTCAAACGAGCGGTACTTC. Its protein is CASSLRSNERYF. The chain couples TRBV5-1 to TRBJ2-7; D is unresolved. The CDR3 has 12 residues. Germline loops: CDR1 SGHRS, CDR2 YFSETQ.

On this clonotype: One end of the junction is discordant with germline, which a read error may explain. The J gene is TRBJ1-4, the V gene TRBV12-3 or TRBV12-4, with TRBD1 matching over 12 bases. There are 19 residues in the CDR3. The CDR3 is CASSLDLGQGALMDEKRFF. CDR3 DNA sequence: TGTGCCAGCAGTTTAGACCTGGGACAGGGGGCGTTGATGGATGAAAAACGGTTTTTT.

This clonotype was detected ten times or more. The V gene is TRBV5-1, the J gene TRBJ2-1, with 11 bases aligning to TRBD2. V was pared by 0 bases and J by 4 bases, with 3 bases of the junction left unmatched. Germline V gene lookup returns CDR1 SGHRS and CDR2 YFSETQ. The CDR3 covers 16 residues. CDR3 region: CASSLELAGGYNEQFF. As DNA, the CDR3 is TGCGCCAGCAGCTTGGAGTTAGCGGGAGGGTACAATGAGCAGTTCTTC.

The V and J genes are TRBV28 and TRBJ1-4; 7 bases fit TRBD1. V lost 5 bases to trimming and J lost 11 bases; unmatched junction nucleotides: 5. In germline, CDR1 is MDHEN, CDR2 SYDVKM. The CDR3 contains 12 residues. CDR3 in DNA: TGTGCCAGCAGTCCCTTCAGGGGGAAACTGTTTTTT. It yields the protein CASSPFRGKLFF.